This note documents a single TCR beta chain sequence. This entry is derived from a study of technical replicates of blood from a handful of donors. The V end was cut by 4 bases, the J end by 5 bases, with 4 bases between. From germline, CDR1 is SGDLS and CDR2 YYNGEE. The CDR3 spans 11 residues. TCRdb keeps only in-frame clones here, not all; method: immunoSEQ multiplex PCR. The sample holds fewer than 85,000 clones; 94% are singletons and the top ten take 0.3% to 0.5%. The J gene is TRBJ2-1, the V gene TRBV9; D is uncertain. This sequence was found in a human donor in good health. Material for sequencing was T cells isolated from PBMCs. CDR3 DNA sequence: TGTGCCAGCAGCATAAACAATGAGCAGTTCTTC. Encoded protein: CASSINNEQFF.